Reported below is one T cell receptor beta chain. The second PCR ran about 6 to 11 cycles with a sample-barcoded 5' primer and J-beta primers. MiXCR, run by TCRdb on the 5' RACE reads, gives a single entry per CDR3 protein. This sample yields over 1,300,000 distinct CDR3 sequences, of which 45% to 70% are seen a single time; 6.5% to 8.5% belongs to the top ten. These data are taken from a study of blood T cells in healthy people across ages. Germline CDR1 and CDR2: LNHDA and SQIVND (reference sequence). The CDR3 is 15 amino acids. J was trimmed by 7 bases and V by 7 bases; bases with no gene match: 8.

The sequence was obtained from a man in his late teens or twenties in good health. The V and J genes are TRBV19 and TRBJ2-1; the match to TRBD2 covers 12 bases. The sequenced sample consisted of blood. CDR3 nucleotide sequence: TGTGCCAGTATGCTCCTAGCGGGAGGGCCGAATGAGCAGTTCTTC. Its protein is CASMLLAGGPNEQFF.